One sample yielded the 27 T cell receptor beta chains listed below, sequenced in a study of PD-1 blockade in classical Hodgkin lymphoma. Only in-frame clones appear in the TCRdb table, and some are missing; sequencing was by immunoSEQ multiplex PCR. This sample yields more than 25,000 clones, of which approximately 80% are seen a single time; 0.62% belongs to the top ten. Time point noted: cycle 4 day 1 (C4D1), after 6 weeks of nivolumab. Relapse after autologous stem cell transplantation occurred in every patient, and brentuximab vedotin exposure varied. Using magnetic negative selection, the CD4+ T cells were separated out of thawed PBMCs. The sequences come from CD4+ T cells from blood, collected before the fourth cycle of nivolumab. The receptors derive from a human donor with classical Hodgkin lymphoma.

The rearrangement joins TRBV5-1 to TRBJ1-1; perhaps TRBD1 as D (5 bases). The CDR3 consists of 14 residues. Germline V CDR1 and CDR2: SGHRS, YFSETQ. The ends were cut back, 0 bases at V and 7 bases at J, with 13 bases in the middle. The chain's CDR3 is CASSLVQGSGEAFF. The DNA of the CDR3 is TGCGCCAGCAGCTTGGTTCAGGGTTCAGGTGAAGCTTTCTTT.

The rearrangement links TRBV5-1 to TRBJ2-7; possible D gene TRBD2, 6 bases. Germline values: CDR1 SGHRS, CDR2 YFSETQ. The V and J ends lost 2 bases and 2 bases respectively, with 8 bases between them. The CDR3 covers 13 residues. The CDR3 is CASSFGGTYEQYF. The CDR3 DNA is TGCGCCAGCAGCTTCGGGGGAACCTACGAGCAGTACTTC.

The sample holds one count of this clone. The V gene is TRBV29-1, the J gene TRBJ1-1, with D uncertain. Germline V CDR1 and CDR2: SQVTM, ANQGSEA. CDR3 length: 14 amino acids. Trimming stripped 5 bases from V and 0 bases from J, with 13 bases between. The CDR3 DNA reads as TGCAGCGTTTCACGGCCGGCAGTGAACACTGAAGCTTTCTTT. Protein sequence: CSVSRPAVNTEAFF.

The chain joins TRBV28 to TRBJ2-3; 10 bases are a match to TRBD1. With V trimmed by 10 bases and J by 5 bases, 9 bases remained unmatched. The germline V gene encodes CDR1 MDHEN and CDR2 SYDVKM. This CDR3 region has 14 residues. This chain's CDR3 is CATWDRGSGDTQYF. The CDR3 nucleotides are TGTGCCACCTGGGACAGGGGTTCCGGAGATACGCAGTATTTT.

In this sample, this clone turned up a few times. The CDR3 reads CASSYLQGVNQPQHF. DNA for the CDR3: TGTGCCAGCAGTTACCTCCAGGGAGTCAATCAGCCCCAGCATTTT. V and J are TRBV6-6 and TRBJ1-5; perhaps TRBD1 as D (5 bases). CDR1 and CDR2 from the germline V gene are MNHNY and SVGAGI (reference sequence). The CDR3 is 15 residues long. The V end was cut by 2 bases, the J end by 3 bases, with 11 bases between.

CDR3 nucleotide sequence: TGCGCCAGCAGTGCAACTAATGAAAAACTGTTTTTT. This encodes CASSATNEKLFF. The V and J genes are TRBV5-1 and TRBJ1-4; D is unresolved. CDR1 is SGHRS and CDR2 is YFSETQ in the germline V gene. CDR3 length: 12 amino acids. The ends were cut back, 5 bases at V and 0 bases at J, with 2 bases in the middle.

The genes are TRBV5-1 and TRBJ2-5, with 9 nucleotides matching TRBD1. This CDR3 spans 15 amino acids. The germline gives CDR1 SGHRS, CDR2 YFSETQ. Trimming at V came to 2 bases and at J to 2 bases, leaving 4 bases not matched to a gene. The CDR3 nucleotides read TGCGCCAGCAGCTTTGGCGACAGGGGGCAAGAGACCCAGTACTTC. It specifies CASSFGDRGQETQYF.

The chain carries TRBV10-3 and TRBJ1-1, with D possibly being TRBD1 (6 bases). The CDR3 covers 14 residues. V was cut by 0 bases and J by 10 bases, with 15 bases left in between. Per germline, CDR1 ENHRY and CDR2 SYGVKD. CDR3 coding DNA: TGTGCCATCAGTGAGTCGCGGTGGGGGGCCGGAGCTTTCTTT. Protein: CAISESRWGAGAFF.

The chain uses TRBV6-6 and TRBJ2-7, with 11 bases matching TRBD2. Germline CDR1 and CDR2: MNHNY and SVGAGI (reference sequence). The ends lost 6 bases at V and 3 bases at J; junction bases unmatched: 7. The CDR3 length is 15 residues. As DNA, the CDR3 is TGTGCCAGCAGATCAACCGGGACTAGCGGCTACGAGCAGTACTTC. It specifies CASRSTGTSGYEQYF.

CDR3 amino acids: CASPGLAGDQETQYF. The DNA for the CDR3 is TGCGCCAGCCCTGGACTAGCGGGGGACCAAGAGACCCAGTACTTC. This chain uses TRBV10-2 with TRBJ2-5, with 13 bases aligning to TRBD2. This CDR3 is built from 15 residues. Germline V gives CDR1 WSHSY, CDR2 SAAADI. Trimming took 8 bases from V and 0 from J; bases not matched to a gene: 3.

The chain recombines TRBV5-8 with TRBJ2-1; possible D gene TRBD1, 5 bases. CDR3 size: 17 residues. The V gene lost 0 bases and the J gene lost 4 bases, with 17 bases spanning the gap. Germline assignment: CDR1 SGHTS and CDR2 YDEGEE. CDR3 nucleotides: TGTGCCAGCAGCTTGGTCGCAGGGAAAAAAAAATACAATGAGCAGTTCTTC. Translation gives CASSLVAGKKKYNEQFF.

CDR3 bases: TGTGCCAGCAGCTTTAGAGACACTGAAGCTTTCTTT. It translates to CASSFRDTEAFF. The J gene is TRBJ1-1, the V gene TRBV7-9; D gene unclear. V lost 3 bases and J lost 3, with 5 bases in between. In germline, CDR1 is SEHNR, CDR2 FQNEAQ (reference sequence). The CDR3 is 12 amino acids.

CDR3 loop: CASSLVTRKTGELFF. The CDR3 nucleotides are TGTGCCAGCAGCTTAGTCACCCGGAAAACCGGGGAGCTGTTTTTT. The chain joins TRBV11-2 to TRBJ2-2; D is unclear. Looked up from germline, CDR1 is SGHAT and CDR2 is FQNNGV. The length of the CDR3 is 15 residues. Trimming took 1 base from V and 5 from J, leaving 11 bases between them.

The chain carries TRBV7-6 and TRBJ1-3; D might be TRBD1 (5 bases). Trimming cost V 5 bases and J 1 base, with 9 bases left between them. The CDR3 is 14 amino acids. CDR1 is SGHVS and CDR2 is FNYEAQ in the germline V gene. CDR3 sequence (DNA): TGTGCCAGCAGCCCCCAGGGATCTGGAAACACCATATATTTT. Translated: CASSPQGSGNTIYF.

The chain uses TRBV5-6 and TRBJ2-3, with TRBD2 identical over 7 bases. Losses at the gene ends were 3 bases for V and 0 bases for J; bases not matched to a gene: 1. The CDR3 contains 14 residues. Germline CDR1 SGHDT, CDR2 YYEEEE. CDR3 sequence (DNA): TGTGCCAGCAGCTGGGGGGGTAGCACAGATACGCAGTATTTT. It yields the protein CASSWGGSTDTQYF.

In this sample, this clone turned up a few times. The chain employs TRBV7-9 and TRBJ2-2; 8 bases fit TRBD2. Germline assignment: CDR1 SEHNR and CDR2 FQNEAQ (reference sequence). With V trimmed by 7 bases and J by 7 bases, 8 bases remained unmatched. The length of the CDR3 is 14 residues. CDR3 amino acids: CASTSSGGSGELFF. CDR3 bases: TGTGCCAGCACCTCCTCGGGGGGGAGCGGGGAGCTGTTTTTT.

This clone appeared a single time. The chain joins TRBV18 to TRBJ2-1; 11 bases match TRBD2. Looked up from germline, CDR1 is KGHSH and CDR2 is LQKENI. With 0 bases clipped from V and 6 bases from J, the junction kept 7 bases outside the gene matches. The CDR3 runs to 17 residues. The DNA of the CDR3 is TGTGCCAGCTCACCACCGGTAGCGGGGGGGCCCTTCAATGAGCAGTTCTTC. Its protein is CASSPPVAGGPFNEQFF.

This chain joins TRBV25-1 and TRBJ1-3, with unresolved D. Per germline, CDR1 MGHDK and CDR2 SYGVNS. V was trimmed by 6 bases and J by 4 bases, leaving 10 bases between them. This CDR3 spans 13 amino acids. CDR3 amino acids: CASRDDWGNTIYF. CDR3 DNA sequence: TGTGCCAGCAGGGACGACTGGGGAAACACCATATATTTT.

V gene TRBV6-5 combines with J gene TRBJ1-2; 7 bases are a match to TRBD1. This CDR3 comprises 13 residues. The germline V gene encodes CDR1 MNHEY and CDR2 SVGAGI. V lost 7 bases to trimming and J lost 6 bases; unmatched junction nucleotides: 8. The CDR3 reads CASISGDSHGYTF. In DNA form, the CDR3 reads TGTGCCAGCATTTCAGGGGACAGCCATGGCTACACCTTC.

The chain uses TRBV30 and TRBJ1-2, with 8 nucleotides matching TRBD1. This CDR3 has 14 amino acids. Looked up from germline, CDR1 is GTSNPN and CDR2 is SVGIG (reference sequence). After removal of 3 bases from V and 4 bases from J, the junction contained 7 bases not matched to a gene. The CDR3: CAWRKTGAAYGYTF. CDR3 DNA: TGTGCCTGGAGGAAGACAGGGGCCGCCTATGGCTACACCTTC.

This sequence joins TRBV5-1 and TRBJ2-7, with no clear D. Germline CDR1 is SGHRS and CDR2 is YFSETQ. The CDR3 loop spans 15 amino acids. V was pared by 2 bases and J by 2 bases, with 14 bases between. CDR3 sequence (DNA): TGCGCCAGCAGCTTTGGGATAGGATTAACCTACGAGCAGTACTTC. Protein sequence: CASSFGIGLTYEQYF.

V is TRBV10-1 and J is TRBJ2-2; D is uncertain. CDR1 and CDR2 from the germline V gene are WNHNN and SYGVQD (reference sequence). The CDR3 length is 14 residues. Deletions cut 0 bases from V and 1 base from J, with 3 bases between. CDR3 amino acids: CASSESGNTGELFF. The CDR3 nucleotides are TGCGCCAGCAGTGAGTCCGGGAACACCGGGGAGCTGTTTTTT.

The CDR3 loop is CASSGKRGTLKLFF. CDR3 sequence (DNA): TGTGCCAGCTCCGGCAAACGGGGAACACTGAAGCTTTTCTTT. This chain uses TRBV6-5 with TRBJ1-1; D unclear. Germline V gene sequence: CDR1 MNHEY, CDR2 SVGAGI. The length of the CDR3 is 14 residues. The V and J ends lost 8 bases and 13 bases respectively, with 26 bases between them.

This clone was counted a few times. The chain carries TRBV19 and TRBJ2-2, with D hard to call. The germline CDR1 and CDR2 sequences are LNHDA and SQIVND (reference sequence). Trimming took off 7 bases at V and 2 bases at J, with 11 bases between the two ends. The CDR3 has 14 residues. CDR3 in amino acids: CASIPTINTGELFF. The DNA for the CDR3 is TGTGCCAGTATTCCAACCATTAACACCGGGGAGCTGTTTTTT.

This clone was counted a single time. This CDR3 is CASSLEAGAVHEQYF. CDR3 in DNA: TGTGCCAGCAGCTTAGAAGCAGGGGCAGTTCACGAGCAGTACTTC. The chain is built from TRBV7-9 and TRBJ2-7; D perhaps matches TRBD1 (6 bases). Germline CDR1 reads SEHNR; CDR2 reads FQNEAQ (reference sequence). The V and J ends lost 1 base and 5 bases respectively, with 15 bases between them. This CDR3 has 15 residues. Complete variable domain (other parts from reference TRBV7-9 and TRBJ2-7): DTGVSQNPRHKITKRGQNVTFRCDPISEHNRLYWYRQTLGQGPEFLTYFQNEAQLEKSRLLSDRFSAERPKGSFSTLEIQRTEQGDSAMYLCASSLEAGAVHEQYFGPGTRLTVT.

The V and J genes are TRBV10-3 and TRBJ1-4, with TRBD1 matching over 7 bases. Trimming took 5 bases from V and 7 from J; bases not matched to a gene: 22. The CDR3 runs to 19 residues. CDR1 and CDR2 from the germline V gene are ENHRY and SYGVKD. The CDR3 bases are TGTGCCATCAGTCCCTCTCTTCCCGGGACAGCTATTTCCCGTGAAAAACTGTTTTTT. Its protein is CAISPSLPGTAISREKLFF.

V is TRBV7-8 and J is TRBJ1-1; no firm D call. Germline V CDR1 and CDR2: SGHVS, FQNEAQ. The CDR3 is made up of 13 amino acids. V gave up 7 bases and J gave up 4 bases, with 13 bases separating them. The CDR3: CASTLVGGTEAFF. The DNA of the CDR3 is TGTGCCAGCACCCTGGTCGGTGGCACTGAAGCTTTCTTT.